The 11 T cell receptor beta chains below all came from one sample that was sequenced in a study of T cell changes during pregnancy in multiple sclerosis. TCRdb's copy holds only in-frame clones and misses some; the assay was immunoSEQ multiplex PCR. The sample contains about 18,000 clones, 88% of which appear only once. The sequencing here drew on CD4+ T cells from peripheral blood mononuclear cells, taken in the first trimester of pregnancy. The source is a female donor in good health, enrolled as a control in a pregnancy study.

This clone was detected once. V and J are TRBV6-5 and TRBJ1-2; 8 nucleotides match TRBD1. The CDR3 is 14 amino acids. CDR1 and CDR2 from the germline V gene are MNHEY and SVGAGI. V lost 4 bases and J lost 1; bases outside the gene matches: 2. The CDR3, as DNA: TGTGCCAGCAGTTTGGACAGGGTTAACTATGGCTACACCTTC. Translated: CASSLDRVNYGYTF.

The chain employs TRBV19 and TRBJ2-7; TRBD1 agrees at 11 bases. From germline, CDR1 is LNHDA and CDR2 SQIVND (reference sequence). The V gene end was trimmed by 3 bases and the J gene end by 6 bases; junction bases not matched to a gene: 1. The CDR3 loop spans 13 amino acids. The CDR3 DNA sequence: TGTGCCAGTAGTATGGACAGGGGGCGCGAGCAGTACTTC. Protein sequence: CASSMDRGREQYF.

The chain carries TRBV2 and TRBJ1-5; perhaps TRBD1 as D (6 bases). The CDR3 totals 15 residues. Germline CDR1 and CDR2: SNHLY and FYNNEI. V was shortened by 8 bases and J by 2 bases, with 16 bases between the two germline ends. CDR3 sequence reads: CASLKSPGGNQPQHF. Here the CDR3 DNA reads TGTGCCAGCCTAAAGTCGCCAGGGGGCAATCAGCCCCAGCATTTT.

The gene calls are TRBV2 and TRBJ1-1; maybe TRBD1 (6 bases). Germline CDR1 and CDR2: SNHLY and FYNNEI. This CDR3 has 14 residues. V was trimmed by 4 bases and J by 1 base, leaving 10 bases between them. CDR3 amino acids: CASSGGLWNTEAFF. DNA of the CDR3: TGTGCCAGCAGTGGGGGGCTATGGAACACTGAAGCTTTCTTT. Full variable domain (remainder filled in from reference TRBV2 and TRBJ1-1): EPEVTQTPSHQVTQMGQEVILRCVPISNHLYFYWYRQILGQKVEFLVSFYNNEISEKSEIFDDQFSVERPDGSNFTLKIRSTKLEDSAMYFCASSGGLWNTEAFFGQGTRLTVV.

J is TRBJ1-2 and V is TRBV27; D ambiguous. Trimming removed 8 bases at V and 4 bases at J, with 14 bases between. CDR1 MNHEY and CDR2 SMNVEV come from the germline V gene (reference sequence). This CDR3 contains 13 residues. The CDR3 reads CASRGEEIYGYTF. CDR3 coding DNA: TGTGCCAGCCGAGGAGAGGAGATCTATGGCTACACCTTC.

This rearrangement joins TRBV14 to TRBJ2-5; D is undetermined. CDR1 is SGHDN and CDR2 is FVKESK in the germline V gene. The V and J ends lost 3 bases and 5 bases respectively, with 13 bases between them. CDR3 length equals 14 residues. The CDR3 DNA follows: TGTGCCAGCAGCCAGTCCCTAACTCTTGAGACCCAGTACTTC. It specifies CASSQSLTLETQYF. Supplemented by reference TRBV14 and TRBJ2-5, the full variable domain reads EAGVTQFPSHSVIEKGQTVTLRCDPISGHDNLYWYRRVMGKEIKFLLHFVKESKQDESGMPNNRFLAERTGGTYSTLKVQPAELEDSGVYFCASSQSLTLETQYFGPGTRLLVL.

The chain carries TRBV7-2 and TRBJ2-2, with D possibly matching TRBD1 (6 bases). V lost 8 bases and J lost 3, with 19 bases in between. Germline lookup yields CDR1 SGHTA and CDR2 FQGNSA. CDR3 length equals 16 residues. The CDR3 nucleotides are TGTGCCAGCGGAATACTAACAGGGTTGGACACCGGGGAGCTGTTTTTT. It codes for CASGILTGLDTGELFF.

The J gene is TRBJ1-5, the V gene TRBV15; no clear D. Between the trimmed V and J ends, which lost 0 bases and 2 bases, there was a span of 14 bases. From germline, CDR1 is LNHNV and CDR2 YYDKDF (reference sequence). CDR3 length equals 17 residues. CDR3 amino acids: CATSRDLQFGGNQPQHF. In DNA, the CDR3 is TGTGCCACCAGCAGAGACCTACAATTCGGGGGCAATCAGCCCCAGCATTTT.

The V and J genes are TRBV18 and TRBJ1-1; the match to TRBD1 covers 7 bases. After removal of 6 bases from V and 7 bases from J, the junction contained 14 bases not matched to a gene. There are 15 residues in the CDR3. From germline, CDR1 is KGHSH and CDR2 LQKENI. This chain's CDR3 is CASSPPVIGGNEAFF. The CDR3 DNA sequence: TGTGCCAGCTCGCCCCCAGTTATAGGGGGCAATGAAGCTTTCTTT. Based on the CDR3 plus reference TRBV18 and TRBJ1-1, the full variable domain is NAGVMQNPRHLVRRRGQEARLRCSPMKGHSHVYWYRQLPEEGLKFMVYLQKENIIDESGMPKERFSAEFPKEGPSILRIQQVVRGDSAAYFCASSPPVIGGNEAFFGQGTRLTVV.

The chain joins TRBV5-6 to TRBJ1-1; 7 nucleotides align to TRBD1. Trimming cost V 3 bases and J 1 base; bases outside gene matches: 3. Germline assignment: CDR1 SGHDT and CDR2 YYEEEE. The CDR3 contains 14 residues. For the CDR3, the DNA is TGTGCCAGCAGCTCGACAGGGAAGAACACTGAAGCTTTCTTT. Its translation is CASSSTGKNTEAFF. Variable domain in full (rest from reference TRBV5-6 and TRBJ1-1): DAGVTQSPTHLIKTRGQQVTLRCSPKSGHDTVSWYQQALGQGPQFIFQYYEEEERQRGNFPDRFSGHQFPNYSSELNVNALLLGDSALYLCASSSTGKNTEAFFGQGTRLTVV.

The rearrangement joins TRBV14 to TRBJ1-2; 7 positions agree with TRBD1. Germline CDR1 and CDR2: SGHDN and FVKESK. Trimming took 3 bases from V and 1 from J; bases not matched to a gene: 8. This CDR3 spans 16 amino acids. The CDR3 loop is CASSHWRRGRNYGYTF. CDR3 DNA: TGTGCCAGCAGCCACTGGAGGAGGGGGCGTAACTATGGCTACACCTTC.